What follows are 16 T cell receptor beta chains derived from one specimen sequenced in a study of CD8+ T cells in alopecia areata. RNA extraction was followed by reverse transcription into cDNA, which acted as the sequencing template. Using immunoSEQ multiplex PCR, the repertoire was profiled, and TCRdb retains in-frame clones only, with some absent. This sample has more than 75,000 clones; around 38% occur once, and the top ten carry around 1.4%. Sequenced: CD4+ T cells sorted from blood. Receptors originate from a human donor with alopecia areata.

J is TRBJ2-3 and V is TRBV28, with D unresolved. This CDR3 region has 14 residues. V lost 4 bases, J lost 2 bases, and 10 bases lay in between. Germline CDR1 and CDR2: MDHEN and SYDVKM. This CDR3 is CASSSRSFTDTQYF. As DNA, the CDR3 is TGTGCCAGCAGTTCCCGGTCTTTCACAGATACGCAGTATTTT. Full variable domain (missing parts from reference TRBV28 and TRBJ2-3): DVKVTQSSRYLVKRTGEKVFLECVQDMDHENMFWYRQDPGLGLRLIYFSYDVKMKEKGDIPEGYSVSREKKERFSLILESASTNQTSMYLCASSSRSFTDTQYFGPGTRLTVL.

This clone was seen more than once but under ten times. This sequence joins TRBV7-6 and TRBJ1-5, with D perhaps TRBD1 (6 bases). Deletions cut 1 base from V and 0 bases from J, with 16 bases between. CDR1 is SGHVS and CDR2 is FNYEAQ in the germline V gene. The CDR3 covers 18 residues. CDR3 bases: TGTGCCAGCAGCTTAGACCTACGCTGGACAGATAGCAATCAGCCCCAGCATTTT. This encodes CASSLDLRWTDSNQPQHF.

The genes are TRBV7-8 and TRBJ1-5, with D possibly TRBD1 on 5 matching bases. Germline CDR1 SGHVS, CDR2 FQNEAQ. The ends were cut back, 2 bases at V and 4 bases at J, with 12 bases in the middle. There are 15 residues in the CDR3. For the CDR3, the DNA is TGTGCCAGCAGCTTATTCGCCGGGGGAAATCAGCCCCAGCATTTT. Protein sequence: CASSLFAGGNQPQHF.

This clone showed up just a few times. V gene TRBV30 combines with J gene TRBJ2-7; the match to TRBD1 covers 10 bases. The V gene's germline CDR1 is GTSNPN and CDR2 SVGIG (reference sequence). The junction had 9 bases not matched to a gene; V was cut back by 4 bases and J by 6 bases. The CDR3 extends over 14 amino acids. Here the CDR3 reads CAWNTGTGAGEQYF. CDR3 nucleotide sequence: TGTGCCTGGAATACCGGGACAGGGGCGGGCGAGCAGTACTTC.

This clone occurred a few times. The genes are TRBV2 and TRBJ2-5; the D gene is possibly TRBD1 (5 bases). V was clipped by 7 bases and J by 5 bases, with 11 bases between them. The CDR3 contains 12 residues. The V gene's germline CDR1 is SNHLY and CDR2 FYNNEI. The CDR3 DNA reads TGTGCCAGCACTGAGCAGGGTGAGACCCAGTACTTC. Its protein product is CASTEQGETQYF.

This clone occurred a few times. V is TRBV15 and J is TRBJ2-1; D is uncertain. V was pared by 0 bases and J by 5 bases, with 14 bases between. This CDR3 is 16 amino acids long. CDR1 is LNHNV and CDR2 is YYDKDF in the germline V gene (reference sequence). The CDR3 nucleotides read TGTGCCACCAGCAGAGATCTCGTCAGGTTACACAATGAGCAGTTCTTC. This translates into CATSRDLVRLHNEQFF.

The chain combines TRBV29-1 with TRBJ2-1; D may correspond to TRBD1 or TRBD2 (5 bases each). Germline CDR1 and CDR2: SQVTM and ANQGSEA. The CDR3 is made up of 15 amino acids. Trimming cost V 0 bases and J 7 bases, with 16 bases left between them. The CDR3 DNA reads as TGCAGCGTTGAAGACGACAGAGGATGGGGGAATGAGCAGTTCTTC. It is translated as CSVEDDRGWGNEQFF.

The chain uses TRBV30 and TRBJ1-5; D perhaps matches TRBD1 (5 bases). Germline CDR1 GTSNPN, CDR2 SVGIG (reference sequence). V was pared by 2 bases and J by 4 bases, with 9 bases between. CDR3 length: 13 residues. CDR3 DNA: TGTGCCTGGAGTAGGCAGGGTAATCAGCCCCAGCATTTT. This encodes CAWSRQGNQPQHF.

This clone was seen a few times. The chain combines TRBV5-1 with TRBJ1-1; the D is unclear. Germline CDR1 reads SGHRS; CDR2 reads YFSETQ. CDR3 length: 18 amino acids. Trimming left V 3 bases short and J 0 bases short, with 21 bases between. CDR3 residues: CASSSINLGRELNTEAFF. In nucleotides, the CDR3 is TGCGCCAGCAGCTCAATAAATCTGGGTCGGGAGTTGAACACTGAAGCTTTCTTT.

This clone was observed a few times. The rearrangement uses TRBV30 and TRBJ1-6; D not certain. CDR3 length: 11 amino acids. The germline gives CDR1 GTSNPN, CDR2 SVGIG (reference sequence). V dropped 0 bases and J dropped 13 bases, with 7 bases sitting between them. In DNA, the CDR3 is TGTGCCTGGAGTGTTGGTGGGCCCCTCCACTTT. Protein: CAWSVGGPLHF.

This chain uses TRBV7-9 with TRBJ1-2; TRBD1 matches 9 bases. This CDR3 region has 13 residues. V shed 3 bases, J shed 7 bases, and the junction held 3 bases outside the gene matches. The germline V gene encodes CDR1 SEHNR and CDR2 FQNEAQ (reference sequence). CDR3 in DNA: TGTGCCAGCAGCTTCGAGACAGGGGGTGGCTACACCTTC. This translates into CASSFETGGGYTF.

The V gene is TRBV7-2, the J gene TRBJ2-5; tentatively, D is TRBD1 (7 bases). The germline V gene has CDR1 SGHTA and CDR2 FQGNSA. The CDR3 spans 17 residues. Trimming took 5 bases from V and 0 from J, leaving 19 bases between them. CDR3 sequence reads: CASSIWAGTEYQETQYF. CDR3 in DNA: TGTGCCAGCAGCATATGGGCGGGGACAGAGTACCAAGAGACCCAGTACTTC.

A few counts support this clone. The chain uses TRBV29-1 and TRBJ2-7, with a weak D call TRBD2 (5 bases). CDR3 length: 10 amino acids. The germline CDR1 and CDR2 sequences are SQVTM and ANQGSEA. Between the trimmed V and J ends, which lost 7 bases and 2 bases, there was a span of 6 bases. CDR3 sequence: CSAGTYEQYF. In DNA, the CDR3 is TGCAGCGCCGGGACCTACGAGCAGTACTTC.

This sequence joins TRBV7-3 and TRBJ2-3, with D tentatively TRBD2 (5 bases). V was pared by 5 bases and J by 5 bases, with 8 bases between. This CDR3 is built from 12 residues. The V gene's germline CDR1 is SGHTA and CDR2 FQGTGA. This chain's CDR3 is CASSRGVDTQYF. The DNA for the CDR3 is TGTGCCAGCAGCCGGGGAGTAGATACGCAGTATTTT.

V usage is TRBV30 and J usage is TRBJ2-2; TRBD2 agrees at 10 bases. This CDR3 comprises 15 residues. Germline-derived CDR1 and CDR2 are GTSNPN and SVGIG (reference sequence). Losses at the gene ends were 2 bases for V and 3 bases for J; bases not matched to a gene: 3. CDR3 coding DNA: TGTGCCTGGAGTTTGGGACTAGCGTACACCGGGGAGCTGTTTTTT. Residues: CAWSLGLAYTGELFF. Full variable domain (remainder filled in from reference TRBV30 and TRBJ2-2): SQTIHQWPATLVQPVGSPLSLECTVEGTSNPNLYWYRQAAGRGLQLLFYSVGIGQISSEVPQNLSASRPQDRQFILSSKKLLLSDSGFYLCAWSLGLAYTGELFFGEGSRLTVL.

CDR3 DNA: TGTGCCAGCAAAAGTTTTGAGACCCAGTACTTC. Protein sequence: CASKSFETQYF. This chain joins TRBV27 and TRBJ2-5; no firm D call. CDR3 length: 11 amino acids. Per the germline V gene, CDR1 is MNHEY and CDR2 is SMNVEV (reference sequence). V gave up 7 bases and J gave up 5 bases, with 8 bases separating them.